Listed below are T cell receptor beta chains from one sample, sequenced in a study of blood T cell repertoires in COVID-19. The data were produced by immunoSEQ multiplex PCR, yet TCRdb's version contains in-frame clones alone and is incomplete. The sample consists of 170,000 or so clones, approximately 86% of them appearing once. The specimen sequenced was peripheral blood. The source of these receptors is a man between 60 and 70 years old with COVID-19, enrolled during active disease. Both conserved end residues are part of each CDR3. D genes are given only for firm matches. Size is omitted from some rows. Given values are once, few, many or a class for expanded clones.

- TRBJ2-7 TRBD2 TRBV7-2 TGTGCCAGCAGCTTAGTTCGGGGGGACGAGCAGTACTTC CASSLVRGDEQYF
- TRBJ2-1 TRBD2 TRBV11-3 TGTGCCAGCAGCTTACCGGGACTAGCGGGGCCGAGCGATGAGCAGTTCTTC CASSLPGLAGPSDEQFF
- TRBJ1-2 - TRBV5-1 TGCGCCAGCAGCTTGGTATCCACAGACTATGGCTACACCTTC CASSLVSTDYGYTF
- TRBJ1-2 - TRBV28 TGTGCCAGCAGTTCGGGTTTGGGGCTCGGCTACACCTTC CASSSGLGLGYTF
- TRBJ2-5 TRBD2 TRBV7-8 TGTGCCAGCAGTTGGGGCGGGAGGGGAGAGACCCAGTACTTC CASSWGGRGETQYF
- TRBJ1-2 - TRBV9 TGTGCCAGCAGCGTAGCGGCACAGCTCTCTAACTATGGCTACACCTTC CASSVAAQLSNYGYTF
- TRBJ2-3 - TRBV4-3 TGCGCCAGCAGCCCCCGCCCCTTCAGGGCAGATACGCAGTATTTT CASSPRPFRADTQYF
- TRBJ2-7 - TRBV11-1 TGTGCCAGCAGCCGTACAAGTTACGAGCAGTACTTC CASSRTSYEQYF
- TRBJ2-1 TRBD1 TRBV6-1 TGTGCCAGCAGTGAAGCCCCACAGGGGATTAAAAATGAGCAGTTCTTC CASSEAPQGIKNEQFF
- TRBJ2-3 TRBD2 TRBV7-2 TGTGCCAGCAGCTTAAGCGGGGGCTTTGATACGCAGTATTTT CASSLSGGFDTQYF
- TRBJ1-5 TRBD1 TRBV2 TGTGCCAGCAGGCTAGAAGGACAGGGGAATCAGCCCCAGCATTTT CASRLEGQGNQPQHF
- TRBJ2-1 TRBD2 TRBV5-1 TGCGCCAGCAGCTTTTCTAGCGGGGTTACCTACAATGAGCAGTTCTTC CASSFSSGVTYNEQFF
- TRBJ1-2 TRBD1 TRBV7-2 TGTGCCAGCAGCGCCGGACAGGGAGGTTACACCTTC CASSAGQGGYTF
- TRBJ2-2 - TRBV14 TGTGCCAGCAGCCCACAGAACACCGGGGAGCTGTTTTTT CASSPQNTGELFF
few TRBJ1-3 TRBD1 TRBV13 TGTGCCAGCAGCCCCCCGGGCAGGGGGCGTGTTGGAAACACCATATATTTT CASSPPGRGRVGNTIYF
- TRBJ1-1 - TRBV9 TGTGCCAGCAGCGTAGTGATGGGGGCGTACACTGAAGCTTTCTTT CASSVVMGAYTEAFF
- TRBJ1-4 - TRBV11-2 TGTGCCAGCAGCCGACAGGCAACATTTAATGAAAAACTGTTTTTT CASSRQATFNEKLFF
- TRBJ2-1 TRBD2 TRBV27 TGTGCCAGCAGTTCGGGACTAGCGGGGTTGAATGAGCAGTTCTTC CASSSGLAGLNEQFF
- TRBJ1-2 - TRBV7-2 TGTGCCAGCAGCTCGACAGACACCTATGGCTACACCTTC CASSSTDTYGYTF
- TRBJ1-1 - TRBV7-9 TGTGCCAGCAGCTTAGGGGCAGGGCTCACTGAAGCTTTCTTT CASSLGAGLTEAFF
- TRBJ1-1 - TRBV28 TGTGCCAGCAGTCTCCGACAGGCCTTAGTTGAAGCTTTCTTT CASSLRQALVEAFF
- TRBJ2-7 - TRBV6-5 TGTGCCAGCAGCCGCGGCACCTCACCATACGAGCAGTACTTC CASSRGTSPYEQYF
- TRBJ2-1 TRBD1 TRBV2 TGTGCCAGCGCCCGACAGGGGAGCAATGAGCAGTTCTTC CASARQGSNEQFF
- TRBJ1-2 - TRBV7-2 TGTGCCAGCAGCTTAGCGTCAGGGAAAGATGGCTACACCTTC CASSLASGKDGYTF
- TRBJ2-2 - TRBV6-4 TGTGCCAGCAGCGCGGACTGGTCGGTCGGGGAGCTGTTTTTT CASSADWSVGELFF
- TRBJ2-6 TRBD1 TRBV6-4 TGTGCCAGCAGTGACTCCGTACAGGGGGCCCCCTCTGGGGCCAACGTCCTGACTTTC CASSDSVQGAPSGANVLTF
- TRBJ2-1 - TRBV21-1 TGTGCCAGCAGCAAAAAGGCCCAATGGGCTAGCGGGAGGAAAAAGTACAATGAGCAGTTCTTC CASSKKAQWASGRKKYNEQFF
few TRBJ1-5 - TRBV12-2 TGTGCAAGTCGCTTAGTATGGACAGGGTTCTGTAATCAGCCCCAGCATTTT CASRLVWTGFCNQPQHF
- TRBJ1-1 - TRBV19 TGTGCCAGTATTCAAGACAGGTTGAACACTGAAGCTTTCTTT CASIQDRLNTEAFF
- TRBJ2-3 TRBD1 TRBV7-6 TGTGCCAGCAGCCAGGGGGCGCGCAGCACAGATACGCAGTATTTT CASSQGARSTDTQYF
- TRBJ2-7 TRBD2 TRBV30 TGTGCCTTCACACGGGGGACTAGCTTTTACGAGCAGTACTTC CAFTRGTSFYEQYF
once TRBJ2-3 TRBD2 TRBV11-3 TGTGCCAGCGGGAGGGCCGGGAGCACAGATACGCAGTATTTT CASGRAGSTDTQYF